A single sample is the source of the 30 T cell receptor beta chains below, sequenced in a study of prognosis after radiotherapy for stage I lung cancer. Starting from genomic DNA, TCR beta CDR3 was amplified through two-round multiplex PCR. Used in first-round PCR were primers specific to each TRBV and TRBJ gene. MiXCR, applied by TCRdb to the multiplex PCR reads, yields one record per CDR3 protein. The sample records approximately 23,000 distinct CDR3 sequences, approximately 39% being singletons. Here the sequenced sample was PBMCs, taken before or after stereotactic body radiation therapy (not recorded which). The receptors were gathered from a donor over 45 with non-small cell lung cancer.

The chain is built from TRBV30 and TRBJ2-7, with D possibly called TRBD1 or TRBD2 (5 bases each). CDR1 and CDR2 from the germline V gene are GTSNPN and SVGIG (reference sequence). The germline V and J ends were trimmed by 3 bases and 8 bases, with 20 bases remaining between them. The CDR3 loop spans 14 amino acids. The DNA of the CDR3 is TGTGCCTGGAGCGCCGGGGCAGGGTGGTACCAGCAGTACTTC. This translates into CAWSAGAGWYQQYF.

The chain carries TRBV6-2 or TRBV6-3 and TRBJ1-2; D is perhaps TRBD1 (5 bases). The CDR3 has 15 amino acids. V was clipped by 1 base and J by 5 bases, with 14 bases between them. Germline V gene data show CDR1 as MNHEY and CDR2 as SVGEGT. For the CDR3, the DNA is TGTGCCAGCAGTTACTTTGGACACGCGGGATATGGCTACACCTTC. Protein: CASSYFGHAGYGYTF.

This clonotype showed up many times. The rearrangement uses TRBV15 and TRBJ2-3; weak D call: TRBD2 (5 bases). Germline values: CDR1 LNHNV, CDR2 YYDKDF (reference sequence). The germline V and J ends were trimmed by 5 bases and 2 bases, with 20 bases remaining between them. CDR3 size: 17 residues. CDR3 coding DNA: TGTGCCACCAGCCCCCGGGGTGGGCATTCTTACACAGATACGCAGTATTTT. Translation: CATSPRGGHSYTDTQYF.

This clonotype was found many times. This chain uses TRBV30 with TRBJ1-2; D not resolved. The V gene lost 3 bases and the J gene lost 1 base, with 6 bases spanning the gap. This CDR3 contains 12 residues. Germline CDR1 and CDR2: GTSNPN and SVGIG (reference sequence). This CDR3 is CAWSGFNYGYTF. CDR3 nucleotides: TGTGCCTGGAGCGGCTTTAACTATGGCTACACCTTC.

The chain has TRBV18 and TRBJ2-5, with D uncertain. The length of the CDR3 is 12 residues. With 10 bases removed from V and 4 bases from J, the gap between germline ends came to 13 bases. Germline V CDR1 and CDR2: KGHSH, LQKENI. The CDR3: CATARALETQYF. The CDR3 bases are TGTGCCACCGCCAGAGCCCTAGAGACCCAGTACTTC.

This clonotype was seen at least ten times. This chain uses TRBV30 with TRBJ1-6; D remains unclear. Trimming shortened V by 6 bases and J by 9 bases, and 6 bases separated the two germline ends. Germline assignment: CDR1 GTSNPN and CDR2 SVGIG (reference sequence). The CDR3 loop spans 10 amino acids. The DNA for the CDR3 is TGTGCCTGCGGAAGTTCACCCCTCCACTTT. Encoded protein: CACGSSPLHF.

Regarding this clonotype: Since a far larger clone is one base different, this is likely a read error. CDR3 nucleotide sequence: TGTGCCAGCAGCCACCACGGTTCCGGGACCCTCAATGAGCAGTTCTTC. It translates to CASSHHGSGTLNEQFF. The chain combines TRBV7-9 with TRBJ2-1, with D possibly called TRBD1 or TRBD2 (5 bases each). There are 16 residues in the CDR3. V lost 5 bases to trimming and J lost 6 bases, with 20 bases between them. Per germline, CDR1 SEHNR and CDR2 FQNEAQ (reference sequence).

This chain connects TRBV28 to TRBJ1-6, with 10 bases aligning to TRBD1. Per germline, CDR1 MDHEN and CDR2 SYDVKM. V lost 5 bases to trimming and J lost 7 bases; unmatched junction nucleotides: 2. This CDR3 is 14 amino acids long. CDR3 amino acids: CASSPGQGNSPLHF. DNA for the CDR3: TGTGCCAGCAGTCCGGGACAGGGGAATTCACCCCTCCACTTT.

This clonotype has a count of ten or more. The V and J genes are TRBV6-5 and TRBJ2-1; the D gene could be TRBD1 or TRBD2 (5 bases each). Looked up from germline, CDR1 is MNHEY and CDR2 is SVGAGI. V was clipped by 8 bases and J by 2 bases, with 16 bases between them. The CDR3 covers 15 residues. For the CDR3, the DNA is TGTGCCAGCCGTCCCGGTGGGACCCCCTACAATGAGCAGTTCTTC. Protein: CASRPGGTPYNEQFF.

In this sample, this clonotype turned up many times. V and J are TRBV7-3 and TRBJ2-3; tentatively, D is TRBD2 (5 bases). V lost 0 bases, J lost 6 bases, and 7 bases lay in between. Per the germline V gene, CDR1 is SGHTA and CDR2 is FQGTGA. The CDR3 consists of 13 residues. The CDR3 DNA sequence: TGTGCCAGCAGCTTAACGGGCGGGGATACGCAGTATTTT. Translated: CASSLTGGDTQYF.

Many counts were recorded for this clonotype. The chain combines TRBV24-1 with TRBJ2-5; TRBD1 agrees at 7 bases. V lost 4 bases, J lost 4 bases, and 5 bases stayed unmatched. CDR1 KGHDR and CDR2 SFDVKD come from the germline V gene. CDR3 size: 14 residues. The CDR3 DNA reads TGTGCCACCAGTGACAACAGGGGTGGAGAGACCCAGTACTTC. Protein: CATSDNRGGETQYF.

The chain combines TRBV7-2 with TRBJ1-1; tentatively, D is TRBD1 (6 bases). V lost 2 bases, J lost 0 bases, and 16 bases lay in between. Germline CDR1 SGHTA, CDR2 FQGNSA. The CDR3 covers 17 residues. Written as DNA, the CDR3 is TGTGCCAGCAGCTTATGGCTCGGGGGCGAGGTGAACACTGAAGCTTTCTTT. It yields the protein CASSLWLGGEVNTEAFF.

A note on this clonotype: It is likely a read error: a sequence one base away is far more abundant. V and J are TRBV30 and TRBJ2-4; 7 nucleotides agree with TRBD2. The J call may be faulty, since TRBJ2-1 better matches the DNA end. Germline CDR1 and CDR2: GTSNPN and SVGIG (reference sequence). CDR3 length: 15 residues. As DNA, the CDR3 is TGTGCCTGGAGTGTATATCCGGGAGGTTTGGATGATCAGTTCTTC. Encoded protein: CAWSVYPGGLDDQFF.

This clonotype has a count of ten or more. V is TRBV20-1 and J is TRBJ2-1; D is undetermined. CDR1 DFQATT and CDR2 SNEGSKA come from the germline V gene (reference sequence). The V end lost 5 bases, the J end lost 7 bases, and 9 bases lay between the germline ends. The CDR3 covers 11 residues. CDR3 protein: CSAHSLNEQFF. The CDR3 DNA reads as TGCAGTGCTCACTCTCTGAATGAGCAGTTCTTC.

There are many counts of this clonotype. The chain recombines TRBV24-1 with TRBJ2-5; 10 bases align to TRBD2. This CDR3 is built from 16 residues. V shed 9 bases and J 4 bases; nucleotides not matched to a gene: 13. Germline V gives CDR1 KGHDR, CDR2 SFDVKD. Here the CDR3 reads CATQGGLAGAGETQYF. The CDR3, as DNA: TGTGCCACCCAGGGGGGGCTAGCGGGAGCAGGAGAGACCCAGTACTTC.

The sample holds one count of this clonotype. An end of the junction does not agree with germline; a read error may underlie this. The chain links TRBV19 to TRBJ2-1; TRBD2 matches at 10 bases. This CDR3 is 13 amino acids long. Germline loops: CDR1 LNHDA, CDR2 SQIVND (reference sequence). CDR3 in amino acids: CANSTSGPNEQLF. CDR3 nucleotides: TGTGCCAATTCGACTAGCGGGCCTAATGAGCAGCTCTTC. Combining the CDR3 with reference TRBV19 and TRBJ2-1 gives the whole variable domain DGGITQSPKYLFRKEGQNVTLSCEQNLNHDAMYWYRQDPGQGLRLIYYSQIVNDFQKGDIAEGYSVSREKKESFPLTVTSAQKNPTAFYLCANSTSGPNEQLFGPGTRLTVL.

This clonotype was counted at least ten times. The V gene is TRBV24-1, the J gene TRBJ1-3, with 10 bases fitting TRBD1. The CDR3 runs to 17 residues. CDR1 and CDR2 from the germline V gene are KGHDR and SFDVKD. The CDR3 DNA sequence: TGTGCTCACGGTCCTCCCCCGGGACAGGGGTTCGGAAACACCATATATTTT. It yields the protein CAHGPPPGQGFGNTIYF.

The chain is built from TRBV27 and TRBJ1-2, with unresolved D. V lost 0 bases and J 8 bases, leaving 13 bases between the germline ends. In germline, CDR1 is MNHEY, CDR2 SMNVEV (reference sequence). The length of the CDR3 is 14 residues. CDR3 region: CASSLSGTSRGYTF. CDR3 nucleotide sequence: TGTGCCAGCAGTTTATCTGGCACCTCGAGGGGCTACACCTTC.

By sample fraction, this clonotype is medium-sized. This chain uses TRBV27 with TRBJ1-5; 8 positions agree with TRBD1. Germline CDR1 is MNHEY and CDR2 is SMNVEV (reference sequence). The V gene end was trimmed by 5 bases and the J gene end by 9 bases; junction bases not matched to a gene: 6. The CDR3 loop spans 13 amino acids. The CDR3 loop is CASSPGQARPQHF. CDR3 DNA: TGTGCCAGCAGTCCGGGACAGGCACGGCCCCAGCATTTT.

This clonotype showed up many times. The chain combines TRBV27 with TRBJ1-6; D uncertain. V was shortened by 6 bases and J by 0 bases, with 12 bases between the two germline ends. CDR1 is MNHEY and CDR2 is SMNVEV in the germline V gene (reference sequence). This CDR3 spans 16 amino acids. CDR3 nucleotide sequence: TGTGCCAGCAGACTACAAACCAGCTCCTATAATTCACCCCTCCACTTT. Protein product: CASRLQTSSYNSPLHF.

At least ten counts were recorded for this clonotype. This sequence joins TRBV24-1 and TRBJ1-2, with 7 bases matching TRBD1. With 9 bases clipped from V and 2 bases from J, the junction kept 11 bases outside the gene matches. The CDR3 contains 15 residues. The germline V gene encodes CDR1 KGHDR and CDR2 SFDVKD. The CDR3 sequence: CATQGTGVQNYGYTF. The CDR3 DNA sequence: TGTGCCACCCAAGGAACAGGGGTACAAAACTATGGCTACACCTTC.

Concerning this clonotype itself: The conserved final phenylalanine or tryptophan is absent from the CDR3, which likely points to a read error. The DNA is left out, because the CDR3 cannot be placed on it with certainty; the CDR3 is given as TCRdb lists it. This chain joins TRBV6-2 or TRBV6-3 and TRBJ2-1. Per germline, CDR1 MNHEY and CDR2 SVGEGT. The CDR3 is made up of 11 amino acids, end residues included. The CDR3 protein is CASRDYNEQFL.

This clonotype was recorded at least ten times. This chain uses TRBV12-3 or TRBV12-4 with TRBJ1-4; no clear D gene. CDR3 size: 12 residues. V lost 6 bases, J lost 8 bases, and 10 bases lay in between. CDR3 residues: CASREGVEKLFF. The CDR3 nucleotides read TGTGCCAGCAGGGAGGGAGTCGAAAAACTGTTTTTT.

By proportion, this clonotype is large. The V and J genes are TRBV6-1 and TRBJ2-3, with 10 bases that match TRBD2. The CDR3 loop spans 15 amino acids. Germline V lookup: CDR1 MNHNS, CDR2 SASEGT. V was clipped by 1 base and J by 6 bases; unmatched bases: 4. The CDR3 sequence: CASSEGLAGADTQYF. For the CDR3, the DNA is TGTGCCAGCAGTGAAGGGCTAGCGGGAGCTGATACGCAGTATTTT.

This clonotype was recorded a few times. This could be a read error, since a much larger clone is one nucleotide away. Since the CDR3 does not end with the conserved phenylalanine or tryptophan, this likely comes from a read error. This chain joins TRBV24-1 and TRBJ1-1; D unclear. The germline gives CDR1 KGHDR, CDR2 SFDVKD. V was pared by 4 bases and J by 4 bases, with 9 bases between. CDR3 length: 13 amino acids. This chain's CDR3 is CATSEGRTTEAFL. As DNA, the CDR3 is TGTGCCACCAGTGAAGGACGGACCACTGAAGCTTTCCTT.

This clonotype came up a few times. J is TRBJ2-3 and V is TRBV6-1; 11 bases are shared with TRBD2. CDR3 length: 14 amino acids. After removal of 6 bases from V and 3 bases from J, the junction contained 2 bases not matched to a gene. CDR1 is MNHNS and CDR2 is SASEGT in the germline V gene. In DNA form, the CDR3 reads TGTGCCAGCAGCAGACTAGCGGGAACAGATACGCAGTATTTT. Its protein product is CASSRLAGTDTQYF.

The table lists this clonotype with many counts. The V and J genes are TRBV20-1 and TRBJ1-4; D ambiguous. V was cut by 0 bases and J by 7 bases, with 15 bases left in between. Germline CDR1 and CDR2: DFQATT and SNEGSKA (reference sequence). The CDR3 has 15 amino acids. This CDR3 reads CSARESLWGGEKLFF. The DNA for the CDR3 is TGCAGTGCTAGAGAGAGCCTCTGGGGAGGTGAAAAACTGTTTTTT.

The rearrangement links TRBV2 to TRBJ2-1; 8 bases line up with TRBD2. V gave up 7 bases and J gave up 4 bases; unmatched junction bases: 12. The CDR3 is 16 amino acids. Germline V gene sequence: CDR1 SNHLY, CDR2 FYNNEI. The CDR3 DNA follows: TGTGCCAGCATTCAACTGGGACTAGACTCTTACAATGAGCAGTTCTTC. Its protein is CASIQLGLDSYNEQFF.

The genes are TRBV19 and TRBJ2-6, with 14 bases aligning to TRBD2. CDR1 and CDR2 (germline): LNHDA, SQIVND (reference sequence). This CDR3 comprises 18 residues. V shed 7 bases and J 9 bases; nucleotides not matched to a gene: 14. The CDR3 coding sequence is TGTGCCAGTATCCCGACTAGCGGGAGGGCCTCTGGAGACAACGTCCTGACTTTC. This gives the protein CASIPTSGRASGDNVLTF. Supplemented by reference TRBV19 and TRBJ2-6, the full variable domain reads DGGITQSPKYLFRKEGQNVTLSCEQNLNHDAMYWYRQDPGQGLRLIYYSQIVNDFQKGDIAEGYSVSREKKESFPLTVTSAQKNPTAFYLCASIPTSGRASGDNVLTFGAGSRLTVL.

By sample share, this clonotype is medium-sized (0.01 to 0.1%). The chain recombines TRBV12-3 or TRBV12-4 with TRBJ2-1; 10 nucleotides align to TRBD2. The CDR3 has 15 amino acids. V shed 1 base, J shed 8 bases, and the junction held 5 bases outside the gene matches. CDR3 amino acids: CASSLVVAGGYEQFF. The CDR3 nucleotides are TGTGCCAGCAGTTTAGTAGTAGCGGGAGGATATGAGCAGTTCTTC.